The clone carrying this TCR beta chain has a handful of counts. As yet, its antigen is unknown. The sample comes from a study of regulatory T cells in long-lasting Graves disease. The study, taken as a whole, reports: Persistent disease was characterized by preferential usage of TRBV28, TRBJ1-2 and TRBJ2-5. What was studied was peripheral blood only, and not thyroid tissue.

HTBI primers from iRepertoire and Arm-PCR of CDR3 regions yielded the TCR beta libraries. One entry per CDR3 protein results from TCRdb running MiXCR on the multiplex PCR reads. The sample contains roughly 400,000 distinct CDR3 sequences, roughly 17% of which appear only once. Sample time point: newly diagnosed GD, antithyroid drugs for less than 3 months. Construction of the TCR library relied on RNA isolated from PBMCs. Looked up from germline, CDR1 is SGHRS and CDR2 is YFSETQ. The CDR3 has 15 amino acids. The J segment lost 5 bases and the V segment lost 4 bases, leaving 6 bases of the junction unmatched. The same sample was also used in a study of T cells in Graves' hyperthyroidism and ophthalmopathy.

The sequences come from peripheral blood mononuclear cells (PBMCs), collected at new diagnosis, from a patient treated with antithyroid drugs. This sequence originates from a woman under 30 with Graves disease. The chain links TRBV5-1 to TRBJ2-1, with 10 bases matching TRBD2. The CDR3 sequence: CASSPGLAENNEQFF. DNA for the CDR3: TGCGCCAGCAGCCCCGGACTAGCGGAAAACAATGAGCAGTTCTTC.